These T cell receptor beta chains were read from a single sample in a study of blood T cell repertoires in COVID-19. Measured with immunoSEQ multiplex PCR; TCRdb has only the in-frame clones, and not every one. Among about 200,000 clones listed, about nine tenths were seen once. Sample: peripheral blood. The receptors were sampled from a man between 18 and 35 years old with active or convalescent COVID-19. CDR3s include the opening cysteine and the closing phenylalanine or tryptophan. The D gene is left open where the match is weak. Clone size is not always given. Where it is, it says once, few, many or a class for expanded clones.

J gene	D gene	clone size	V gene	CDR3 DNA	CDR3 protein
TRBJ2-4	.	.	TRBV10-3	TGTGCCATCAGCGGGGCCAAAAACATTCAGTACTTC	CAISGAKNIQYF
TRBJ2-5	TRBD2	.	TRBV5-1	TGCGCCAGCAGCGCCGGGAGGGCTCAGCGGGGGGGATACCAAGAGACCCAGTACTTC	CASSAGRAQRGGYQETQYF
TRBJ1-2	.	once	TRBV5-1	TGCGCCAGCAGCGTCGGACAGTTTGGTGGCTACACCTTC	CASSVGQFGGYTF
TRBJ2-1	.	.	TRBV21-1	TGTGCCAGCAGCAACCTTGGGCACCTTAGAGCGGGAGGCTCCTACAATGAGCAGTTCTTC	CASSNLGHLRAGGSYNEQFF
TRBJ1-1	TRBD1	once	TRBV2	TGTGCCAGCAGTCCGACAGGGGGCGCTGAAACTGAAGCTTTCTTT	CASSPTGGAETEAFF
TRBJ1-2	.	.	TRBV3-1/TRBV3-2	TGTGCCAGCAGCCAAGGAGCCGCGGGTGGCTACACCTTC	CASSQGAAGGYTF
TRBJ1-4	.	.	TRBV30	TGTGCCTGGAGTGTACGACTAGTTAATGAAAAACTGTTTTTT	CAWSVRLVNEKLFF
TRBJ1-3	.	.	TRBV30	TGTGCCTGGGCACCGGGTAGCTCTGGAAACACCATATATTTT	CAWAPGSSGNTIYF
TRBJ2-2	.	.	TRBV24-1	TGTGCCACCAGCGACGGGGATCTAGGCGGGGAGCTGTTTTTT	CATSDGDLGGELFF
TRBJ2-3	TRBD1	.	TRBV14	TGTGCCAGCAGCCACCGGACAGGGTGGACAGATACGCAGTATTTT	CASSHRTGWTDTQYF
TRBJ2-6	.	.	TRBV18	TGTGCCAGCTCATCCCTGATGGGGCACGAAGTCCTGACTTTC	CASSSLMGHEVLTF
TRBJ1-1	.	few	TRBV30	TGTGCCTGGAGTGTCCCTAGGAGGGTCGACACTGAAGCTTTCTTT	CAWSVPRRVDTEAFF
TRBJ2-1	.	.	TRBV14	TGTGCCAGCAGCCCGGGGAGGTACAATGAGCAGTTCTTC	CASSPGRYNEQFF
TRBJ2-1	.	.	TRBV5-1	TGCGCCAGCAGCTTGTTAGCGGCCCAATCAGCGGGCAATGAGCAGTTCTTC	CASSLLAAQSAGNEQFF
TRBJ1-2	TRBD1	.	TRBV6-5	TGTGCCAGCAGCCGTGACAGGGGGCTCGGCTACACCTTC	CASSRDRGLGYTF
TRBJ2-7	.	.	TRBV19	TGTGCCAGTAGTACCCCCGGCGGGTACGAGCAGTACTTC	CASSTPGGYEQYF
TRBJ1-3	.	.	TRBV25-1	TGTGCCAGCAGTGAATCCTCGGGTCTAACCGGAAACACCATATATTTT	CASSESSGLTGNTIYF
TRBJ1-5	.	.	TRBV7-2	TGTGCCAGCAGCCCCGGACACCGTAGCAATCAGCCCCAGCATTTT	CASSPGHRSNQPQHF
TRBJ2-3	TRBD2	.	TRBV11-2	TGTGCCAGCAGCAGCGGGGGCACAGATACGCAGTATTTT	CASSSGGTDTQYF
TRBJ1-4	.	.	TRBV4-3	TGCGCCAGCAGCCGAATCCTTGACGGAGAGGGTGAAAAACTGTTTTTT	CASSRILDGEGEKLFF
TRBJ2-3	.	.	TRBV25-1	TGTGCCAGCAGTGAAGTAGGGGGTAGCGGCACAGATACGCAGTATTTT	CASSEVGGSGTDTQYF
TRBJ1-2	.	.	TRBV30	TGTGCCTGGAGTATCAGCCAGGGCTATGGCTACACCTTC	CAWSISQGYGYTF